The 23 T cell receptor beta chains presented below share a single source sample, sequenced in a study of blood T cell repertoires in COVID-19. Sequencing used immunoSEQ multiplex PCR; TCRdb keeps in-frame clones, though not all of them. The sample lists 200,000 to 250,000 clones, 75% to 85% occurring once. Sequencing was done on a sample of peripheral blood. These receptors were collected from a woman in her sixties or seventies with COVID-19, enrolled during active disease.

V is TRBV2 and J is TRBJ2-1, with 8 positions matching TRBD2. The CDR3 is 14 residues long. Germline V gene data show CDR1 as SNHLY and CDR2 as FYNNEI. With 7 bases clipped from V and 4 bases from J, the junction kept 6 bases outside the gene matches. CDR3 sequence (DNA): TGTGCCAGCACCGGGACTAGGAAGTACAATGAGCAGTTCTTC. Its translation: CASTGTRKYNEQFF.

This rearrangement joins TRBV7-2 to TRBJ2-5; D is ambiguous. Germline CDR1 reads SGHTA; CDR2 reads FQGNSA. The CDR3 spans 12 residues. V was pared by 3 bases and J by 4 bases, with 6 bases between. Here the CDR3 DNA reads TGTGCCAGCAGCTTCCGAGGAGAGACCCAGTACTTC. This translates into CASSFRGETQYF.

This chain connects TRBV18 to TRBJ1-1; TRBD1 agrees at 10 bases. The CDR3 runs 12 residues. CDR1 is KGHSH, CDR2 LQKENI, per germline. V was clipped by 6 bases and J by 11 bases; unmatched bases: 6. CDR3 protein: CASSLRDRGAFF. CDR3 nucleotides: TGTGCCAGCTCCCTCCGGGACAGGGGTGCTTTCTTT. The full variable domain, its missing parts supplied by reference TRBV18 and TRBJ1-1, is NAGVMQNPRHLVRRRGQEARLRCSPMKGHSHVYWYRQLPEEGLKFMVYLQKENIIDESGMPKERFSAEFPKEGPSILRIQQVVRGDSAAYFCASSLRDRGAFFGQGTRLTVV.

The CDR3 is CASSPPDTYEQYF. The CDR3 DNA sequence: TGTGCCAGCAGCCCCCCTGACACCTACGAGCAGTACTTC. The chain carries TRBV14 and TRBJ2-7; D is unclear. This CDR3 has 13 residues. Deletions cut 4 bases from V and 2 bases from J, with 9 bases between. The germline V gene encodes CDR1 SGHDN and CDR2 FVKESK. Full variable domain (outside the CDR3, taken from reference TRBV14 and TRBJ2-7): EAGVTQFPSHSVIEKGQTVTLRCDPISGHDNLYWYRRVMGKEIKFLLHFVKESKQDESGMPNNRFLAERTGGTYSTLKVQPAELEDSGVYFCASSPPDTYEQYFGPGTRLTVT.

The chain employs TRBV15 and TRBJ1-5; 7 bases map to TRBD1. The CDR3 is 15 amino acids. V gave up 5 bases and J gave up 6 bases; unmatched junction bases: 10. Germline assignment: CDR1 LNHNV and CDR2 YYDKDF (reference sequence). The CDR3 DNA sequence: TGTGCCACCAGCCCGGCGCGCAGGGGGTCTCAGCCCCAGCATTTT. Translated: CATSPARRGSQPQHF.

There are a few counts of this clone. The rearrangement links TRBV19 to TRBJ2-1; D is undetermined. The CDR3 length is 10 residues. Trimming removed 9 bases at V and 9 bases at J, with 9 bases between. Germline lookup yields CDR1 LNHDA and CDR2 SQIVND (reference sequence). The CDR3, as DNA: TGTGCCAGCGAGCGTGTTGAGCAGTTCTTC. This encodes CASERVEQFF.

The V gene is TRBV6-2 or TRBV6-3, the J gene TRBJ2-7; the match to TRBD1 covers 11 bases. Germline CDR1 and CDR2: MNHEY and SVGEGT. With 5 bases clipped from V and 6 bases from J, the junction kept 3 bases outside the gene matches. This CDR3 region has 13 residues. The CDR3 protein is CASSQGTGGEQYF. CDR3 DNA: TGTGCCAGCAGTCAAGGGACAGGGGGCGAGCAGTACTTC.

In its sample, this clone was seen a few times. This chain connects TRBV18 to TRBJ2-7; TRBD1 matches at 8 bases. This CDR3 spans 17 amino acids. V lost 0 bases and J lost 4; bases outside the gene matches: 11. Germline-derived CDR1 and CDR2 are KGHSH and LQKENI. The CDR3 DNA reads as TGTGCCAGCTCACCACCCCCAGGGGGCAAAGAATTGTACGAGCAGTACTTC. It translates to CASSPPPGGKELYEQYF.

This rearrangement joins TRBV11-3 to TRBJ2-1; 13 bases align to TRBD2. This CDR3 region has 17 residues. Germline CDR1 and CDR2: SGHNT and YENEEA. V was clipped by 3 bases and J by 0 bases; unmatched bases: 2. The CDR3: CASSLGLAGSSYNEQFF. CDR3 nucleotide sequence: TGTGCCAGCAGCTTGGGACTAGCGGGAAGCTCCTACAATGAGCAGTTCTTC. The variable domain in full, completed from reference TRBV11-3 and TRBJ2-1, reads EAGVVQSPRYKIIEKKQPVAFWCNPISGHNTLYWYLQNLGQGPELLIRYENEEAVDDSQLPKDRFSAERLKGVDSTLKIQPAELGDSAVYLCASSLGLAGSSYNEQFFGPGTRLTVL.

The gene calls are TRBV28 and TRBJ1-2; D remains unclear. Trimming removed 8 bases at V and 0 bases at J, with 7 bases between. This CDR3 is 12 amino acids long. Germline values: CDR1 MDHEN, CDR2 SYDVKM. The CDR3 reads CASWGANYGYTF. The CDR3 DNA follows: TGTGCCAGCTGGGGAGCTAACTATGGCTACACCTTC.

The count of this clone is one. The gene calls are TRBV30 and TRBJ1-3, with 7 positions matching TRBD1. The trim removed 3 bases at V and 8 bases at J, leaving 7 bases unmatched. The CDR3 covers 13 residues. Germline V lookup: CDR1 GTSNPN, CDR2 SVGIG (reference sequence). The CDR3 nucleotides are TGTGCCTGGAGGAGCACAGGGGTGGACACCATATATTTT. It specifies CAWRSTGVDTIYF.

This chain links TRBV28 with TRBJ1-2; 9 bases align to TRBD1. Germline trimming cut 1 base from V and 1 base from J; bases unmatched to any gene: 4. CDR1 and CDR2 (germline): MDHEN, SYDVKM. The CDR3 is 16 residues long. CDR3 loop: CASSLFRQGGNYGYTF. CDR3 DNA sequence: TGTGCCAGCAGTTTATTTAGACAGGGGGGTAACTATGGCTACACCTTC.

CDR3: CASSLVGGQNQPQHF. The CDR3 DNA is TGCGCCAGCAGCTTGGTAGGCGGACAGAATCAGCCCCAGCATTTT. The genes are TRBV5-1 and TRBJ1-5; D is perhaps TRBD1 (6 bases). V was shortened by 0 bases and J by 4 bases, with 11 bases between the two germline ends. This CDR3 is built from 15 residues. Germline V gene data show CDR1 as SGHRS and CDR2 as YFSETQ.

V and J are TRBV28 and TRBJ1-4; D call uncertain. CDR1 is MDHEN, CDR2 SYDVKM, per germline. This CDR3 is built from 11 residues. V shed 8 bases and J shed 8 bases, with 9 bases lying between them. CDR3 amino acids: CASHGEEKLFF. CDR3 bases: TGTGCCAGCCACGGGGAGGAAAAACTGTTTTTT.

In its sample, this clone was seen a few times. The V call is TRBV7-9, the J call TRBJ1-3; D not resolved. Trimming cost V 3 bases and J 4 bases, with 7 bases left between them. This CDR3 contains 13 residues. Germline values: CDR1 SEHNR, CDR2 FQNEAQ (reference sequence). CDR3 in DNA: TGTGCCAGCAGCTTCACTGAAGGAAACACCATATATTTT. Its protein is CASSFTEGNTIYF.

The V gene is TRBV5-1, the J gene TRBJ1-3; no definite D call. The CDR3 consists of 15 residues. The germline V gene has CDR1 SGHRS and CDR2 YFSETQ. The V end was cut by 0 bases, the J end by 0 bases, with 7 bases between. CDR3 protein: CASSLDMSSGNTIYF. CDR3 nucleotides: TGCGCCAGCAGCTTGGATATGAGCTCTGGAAACACCATATATTTT.

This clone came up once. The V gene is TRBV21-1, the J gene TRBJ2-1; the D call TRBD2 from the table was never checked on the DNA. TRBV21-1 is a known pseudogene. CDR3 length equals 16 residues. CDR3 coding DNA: TGTGCCAGCAGCAAAAGTCTAGCGGGAGGGTACAATGAGCAGTTCTTC. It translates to CASSKSLAGGYNEQFF.

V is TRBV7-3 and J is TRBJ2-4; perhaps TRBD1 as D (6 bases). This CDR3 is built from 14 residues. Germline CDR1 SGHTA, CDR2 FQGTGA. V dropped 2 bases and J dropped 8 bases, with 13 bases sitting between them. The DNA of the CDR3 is TGTGCCAGCAGCTTAGGGGGCCCAAAGGACATTCAGTACTTC. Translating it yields CASSLGGPKDIQYF. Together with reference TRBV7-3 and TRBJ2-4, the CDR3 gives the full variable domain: GAGVSQTPSNKVTEKGKYVELRCDPISGHTALYWYRQSLGQGPEFLIYFQGTGAADDSGLPNDRFFAVRPEGSVSTLKIQRTERGDSAVYLCASSLGGPKDIQYFGAGTRLSVL.

The CDR3 bases are TGTGCCAGCTCAGGATCGCTAGACAATGAGCAGTTCTTC. Its protein product is CASSGSLDNEQFF. V gene TRBV18 combines with J gene TRBJ2-1; D uncertain. The CDR3 has 13 residues. Germline V gives CDR1 KGHSH, CDR2 LQKENI. V was shortened by 5 bases and J by 5 bases, with 10 bases between the two germline ends.

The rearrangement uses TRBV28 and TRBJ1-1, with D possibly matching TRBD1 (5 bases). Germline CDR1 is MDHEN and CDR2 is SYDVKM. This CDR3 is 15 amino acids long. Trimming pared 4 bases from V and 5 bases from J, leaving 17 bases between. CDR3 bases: TGTGCCAGCAGTTCAGGGCCGACGTTGGATACTGAAGCTTTCTTT. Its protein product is CASSSGPTLDTEAFF.

In DNA form, the CDR3 reads TGTGCCAGCAGCTTAGGTAGTTACGGACAGGGCGTCTACGAGCAGTACTTC. Amino acids: CASSLGSYGQGVYEQYF. This chain connects TRBV11-3 to TRBJ2-7; 8 nucleotides line up with TRBD1. Trimming removed 1 base from V and 3 bases from J; junction bases left unmatched: 11. The CDR3 runs to 17 residues. Germline CDR1 reads SGHNT; CDR2 reads YENEEA.

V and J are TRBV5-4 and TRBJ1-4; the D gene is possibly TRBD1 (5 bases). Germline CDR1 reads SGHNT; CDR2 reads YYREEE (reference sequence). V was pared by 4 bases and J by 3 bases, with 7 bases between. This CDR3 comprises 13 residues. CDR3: CASSVGANEKLFF. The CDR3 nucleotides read TGTGCCAGCAGCGTAGGGGCTAATGAAAAACTGTTTTTT.

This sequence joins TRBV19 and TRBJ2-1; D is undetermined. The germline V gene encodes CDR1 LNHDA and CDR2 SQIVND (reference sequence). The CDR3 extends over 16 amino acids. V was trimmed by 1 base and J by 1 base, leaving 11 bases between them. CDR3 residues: CASSIGSSMSYNEQFF. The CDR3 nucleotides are TGTGCCAGTAGTATAGGGAGCAGCATGTCCTACAATGAGCAGTTCTTC.